The clone carrying this TCR beta chain was picked up a small number of times. No antigen is known for it. The data belong to a study of T-cell memory formation after mild COVID-19. Study-wide background: The TCR clusters were mostly specific to one donor.

V lost 5 bases and J lost 5; bases outside the gene matches: 8. This CDR3 contains 16 residues. Germline V gene data show CDR1 as MNHEY and CDR2 as SVGEGT. TCRdb reprocessed the 5' RACE reads via MiXCR and lists one record per CDR3 protein. The table lists approximately 410,000 distinct CDR3 sequences, more than 20% of them singletons, with over 10% in the top ten. Broader study findings: Some responding clones appeared in pre-infection memory, suggesting cross-reactive memory joined.

This rearrangement joins TRBV6-2 or TRBV6-3 to TRBJ2-5, with 13 bases that match TRBD2. Sequenced material: PBMCs or a T cell subset sorted from them (not recorded which). The receptor was isolated from an adult woman who had mild COVID-19 (a few samples of this study predate the infection). Cell type and time point are not known. As DNA, the CDR3 is TGTGCCAGCAGTCACCAGACTAGCGGGAGGATCGAGACCCAGTACTTC. It is translated as CASSHQTSGRIETQYF.